One and the same sample provided the 2 T cell receptor beta chains below, sequenced in a study of cytomegalovirus exposure and HLA in healthy donors. PCR used 60 Vbeta primers and 13 Jbeta primers. The table came from immunoSEQ multiplex PCR; TCRdb's copy has only in-frame clones and leaves some out. In the table there are about 83,000 clones, just over 70% of which are singletons. Sequences were obtained from PBMCs. Receptor source: a man aged 55-75 years in good health and CMV-seronegative.

This clone has just a few counts. The junction shows a germline mismatch at one end, possibly a read error. The chain couples TRBV28 to TRBJ2-5; 7 bases line up with TRBD2. The better agreement between TRBJ2-7 and the DNA end casts doubt on the J call. CDR1 is MDHEN and CDR2 is SYDVKM in the germline V gene. CDR3 size: 16 residues. The CDR3 DNA reads TGTGCCAGCAGTCTATGGGCTAGCGGTTCCTCCTACGAGCAGTACTTC. This encodes CASSLWASGSSYEQYF.

This clone has a single count. This chain joins TRBV7-6 and TRBJ2-7; 10 positions match TRBD2. CDR1 is SGHVS and CDR2 is FNYEAQ in the germline V gene. The CDR3 totals 15 residues. V shed 3 bases, J shed 6 bases, and the junction held 8 bases outside the gene matches. CDR3 protein: CASSFGLAGEGEQYF. The DNA of the CDR3 is TGTGCCAGCAGCTTCGGGCTAGCGGGAGAAGGCGAGCAGTACTTC.